This T cell receptor (beta chain) is drawn from a study of cytomegalovirus exposure and HLA in healthy donors. Study-level background: The use of the same platform for the 120 or so validation repertoires and the 550 to 850 first-cohort repertoires was reported by a later analysis. Study observations and caveats: The CMV antigen specificity of a few CMV-associated chains was confirmed through in vitro analysis. Researchers counted around 160 TCR beta chains as cytomegalovirus-associated.

Profiling relied on immunoSEQ multiplex PCR, and the TCRdb table lists in-frame clones only, not all of them. The sample has some 140,000 clones, about 83% seen once; the top ten hold approximately 1.4%. About this clone: Its antigen is not identified.

This CDR3 contains 18 residues. V shed 0 bases, J shed 1 base, and the junction held 7 bases outside the gene matches. CDR1 and CDR2 from the germline V gene are LGHNA and YNFKEQ. The sequenced sample was PBMCs. This sequence was found in a woman under 40 in good health and CMV-seronegative. V gene TRBV4-2 combines with J gene TRBJ2-3, with 10 nucleotides matching TRBD2. DNA of the CDR3: TGTGCCAGCAGCCAAGAGGGACCTAGCGGGGGCCGCACAGATACGCAGTATTTT. This codes for CASSQEGPSGGRTDTQYF.